Given below is one TCR beta chain in context. The antigen this receptor binds is unknown. No base qualities exist here, and no much larger clone lies one base off it. The treatment or condition label of this sample denotes: oral pan-JAK inhibitor, 5-10 mg twice daily. Lesional scalp punch biopsies and peripheral blood were collected from alopecia areata patients. PBMCs were separated by density centrifugation and stained for CD3, CD4 and CD8, after which CD4+ and CD8+ T cells were sorted on a FACSAria. The sample belongs to a study of CD8+ T cells in alopecia areata (dated by TCRdb to the late 2010s). Background for the entire study: Treated patients were enrolled in an open-label pilot trial of oral tofacitinib, 5 to 10 mg twice daily, for moderate-to-severe alopecia areata. Tofacitinib was administered for 6 to 18 months, and 6 months of follow-up off drug were then conducted to assess delayed response and recurrence. For the treated patients, the SALT score, which quantifies what percentage of scalp surface area is affected, served as the measure of disease severity. In both human patients and the C3H/HeJ mouse model, the study applied high-throughput TCRbeta sequencing to look at T cell clonal expansion in alopecia areata. Scalp tissue and sorted CD4+ and CD8+ peripheral blood T cells from patchy and totalis/universalis alopecia areata patients and from healthy controls were covered by human TCRbeta sequencing. Tofacitinib-treated patients had biopsies at baseline and at 4 and 24 weeks of treatment, with a later scalp biopsy in several patients. Scalp clonality was compared across normal scalp (n=4), patchy alopecia areata scalp (n=8), and alopecia totalis/universalis scalp (n=8). RNA was obtained with the PAXgene miRNA kit for fixed scalp, the miRNeasy kit for PBMCs, and the RNeasy kit for mouse skin. Amplification of TCRbeta CDR3 regions was done by immunoSEQ multiplex PCR using 35 Vbeta forward primers and 13 Jbeta reverse primers.

Libraries were prepared through the immunoSEQ multiplex PCR assay. RNA was extracted from all samples and reverse transcribed into cDNA, which served as template for TCR sequencing. First-strand cDNA was synthesized with SuperScript III using a 2:1 mix of oligo-dT and random hexamers. A synthetic immune receptor repertoire was used to measure amplification bias, and any remaining bias was corrected computationally. The source study handled its data this way. Raw reads were preprocessed to remove errors, and CDR3 was defined by IMGT conventions from the conserved cysteine to phenylalanine. To get clonality, Shannon entropy was normalized by log2 of the number of productive unique TCRs and the result was subtracted from 1. Scalp TCRbeta sequences were cross-referenced with sorted blood CD4 and CD8 repertoires so that the CD4 or CD8 identity of scalp clones could be inferred. This immuneACCESS table, as held by TCRdb, lists in-frame sequences with V and J called but not all clones. Of the missing ones, under half trace to an unresolved V gene in checked studies; the others have no known cause. Clone size and V and J calls were adopted from that table, with D and trimming inferred from the DNA. The table for this sample lists about 210,000 clones; 66% of them were counted only once. The top ten constitute more than 1% of the sample.

Broader findings and caveats from the paper: Because the treated cohort was small and had just a single nonresponder, larger studies are needed to establish links between baseline CD8+ expansion and response. Higher clonality and more expanded CD8+ clones were observed in lesional scalp than in normal scalp, particularly in alopecia totalis/universalis, a finding suggestive of antigenic drive. Tofacitinib significantly lowered scalp clonality and the number of expanded CD8+ clones among the top 100 scalp clones. Many expanded lesional clones were found to persist in scalp and blood during tofacitinib treatment, and relapse after treatment cessation may be partly explained by this persistence. Shared TCR sequences between patients were less evident than in mice, which may be partly attributable to HLA diversity in the patient population. Resident alphabeta T cells in normal human skin are also sequenced, complicating scalp TCR repertoire analysis, unlike mouse skin dominated by gammadelta T cells.

The sample in question was CD4+ T cells sorted from blood, obtained around week 46, from a patient treated with tofacitinib. The clonotype originates from a human donor with alopecia areata.

The CDR3 protein is CATSREGQGVHEQYF. The DNA sequence follows: TGTGCCACCAGCAGAGAGGGACAGGGAGTCCACGAGCAGTACTTC. The rearranged segments are TRBV15 and TRBJ2-7, and 9 junctional nucleotides match TRBD1. V trim: 0 bases; J trim: 5 bases; unmatched bases: 5. Including the terminal cysteine and phenylalanine, the CDR3 comprises 15 residues. Of the read, only the CDR3 DNA is kept; its 45 bases are in frame from base 1. The CDR1 and CDR2 encoded by the germline V gene (reference sequence) are LNHNV and YYDKDF.